Listed below are T cell receptor beta chains from one sample, sequenced in a study of T cells after yellow fever vaccination. MiXCR, applied by TCRdb to the 5' RACE reads, yields one record per CDR3 protein. The repertoire consists of about 13,000 distinct CDR3 sequences, with 4% to 6% occurring once and the leading ten covering around 50%. This specimen was PBMCs, either bulk or a sorted T-cell subset (CD4+, CD8+, memory, or dextramer-sorted; not recorded which), taken 45 days after the yellow fever booster vaccination. The source of these receptors is a man in his thirties or forties who received the YFV17D yellow fever vaccine. Each CDR3 is given with its conserved first and last residue. Each record gives: J gene, clone size, V gene, D gene, CDR3 DNA, CDR3 protein. D genes are given only for firm matches. Size tells how often a clone was seen (once, few, many) or the class of an expanded clone, and some rows leave it out.

J: TRBJ2-5
size: many
V: TRBV13
D: .
DNA: TGTGCCAGCAGCCCACCTTCATGGGATACAACACTCCAACAGTTACGTGGTTGGGAGACCCAGTACTTC
CDR3: CASSPPSWDTTLQQLRGWETQYF

J: TRBJ2-3
size: many
V: TRBV30
D: TRBD2
DNA: TGTGCCTGGGGCCCGGTCCGCGGGAGGACGTCAGATACGCAGTATTTT
CDR3: CAWGPVRGRTSDTQYF

J: TRBJ2-7
size: many
V: TRBV5-1
D: .
DNA: TGCGCCAGCAGCTTGGGATGGGGACCTGGGGTTAGAGGCTACGAGCAGTACTTC
CDR3: CASSLGWGPGVRGYEQYF

J: TRBJ2-7
size: many
V: TRBV5-1
D: .
DNA: TGCGCCAGCAGCCGGGGGACAGCGGGAGTATTTAGCGAGCAGTACTTC
CDR3: CASSRGTAGVFSEQYF

J: TRBJ2-5
size: many
V: TRBV27
D: .
DNA: TGTGCCAGCAGCCGAGATTGGAGGTACTTC
CDR3: CASSRDWRYF

J: TRBJ2-1
size: many
V: TRBV20-1
D: .
DNA: TGCAGTGGGGACTCAAGCTCCTACAATGAGCAGTTCTTC
CDR3: CSGDSSSYNEQFF

J: TRBJ2-7
size: many
V: TRBV5-1
D: .
DNA: TGCGCCAGCAGCTTGATGAGCGTATCCGAGCAGTACTTC
CDR3: CASSLMSVSEQYF

J: TRBJ2-5
size: many
V: TRBV27
D: .
DNA: TGTGCCAGCAGTTTATCGGTAGGAGTGGTTGAGACCCAGTACTTC
CDR3: CASSLSVGVVETQYF

J: TRBJ2-2
size: many
V: TRBV6-5
D: .
DNA: TGTGCCAGCAGTTACTCGGGCGTGACCGGGGAGCTGTTTTTT
CDR3: CASSYSGVTGELFF

J: TRBJ2-3
size: .
V: TRBV28
D: TRBD2
DNA: TGTGCCAGCAGCCCCATGCTCTGGACTAGCGGGAGCGGCGATACGCAGTATTTT
CDR3: CASSPMLWTSGSGDTQYF

J: TRBJ2-5
size: many
V: TRBV6-5
D: .
DNA: TGTGCCAGCAGGTACACCAGGGATGGAGAGACCCAGTACTTC
CDR3: CASRYTRDGETQYF

J: TRBJ2-3
size: many
V: TRBV6-5
D: .
DNA: TGTGCCAGCAGTTCCCTCTTAGTGGCAGATACGCAGTATTTT
CDR3: CASSSLLVADTQYF